Listed below are T cell receptor beta chains from one sample, sequenced in a study of T-cell reconstitution after alpha-beta-depleted transplantation in children. One entry per CDR3 protein, called by TCRdb with MiXCR from the PCR reads. The data hold around 580,000 distinct CDR3 sequences, with approximately 22% observed a single time. The sequencing used PBMCs, mostly from graft donor cells, collected 360 days after TCRalphabeta/CD19-depleted stem cell transplant. The origin of the receptors is a boy under two years old who had a stem cell transplant for acute myeloid leukemia, so the T cells may come from the graft donor. The CDR3 runs from the conserved cysteine through the conserved F or W. D genes are given only for firm matches. Where a row states a size, it is once, few, many or the class of an expanded clone; other rows omit it.

V gene	clone size	J gene	D gene	CDR3 protein	CDR3 DNA
TRBV27	NA	TRBJ2-1	TRBD2	CASSSTSGGAMNEQFF	TGTGCCAGCAGTTCAACTAGCGGGGGGGCAATGAATGAGCAGTTCTTC
TRBV12-3/TRBV12-4	NA	TRBJ1-6	TRBD1	CASSFRTGSAYNSPLHF	TGTGCCAGCAGTTTCCGGACAGGGAGCGCCTATAATTCACCCCTCCACTTT
TRBV12-3/TRBV12-4	NA	TRBJ1-5	NA	CASRFDSNQPQHF	TGTGCCAGCAGGTTCGATAGCAATCAGCCCCAGCATTTT
TRBV4-2	many	TRBJ2-5	NA	CASSQEGADQETQYF	TGTGCCAGCAGCCAAGAAGGTGCCGACCAAGAGACCCAGTACTTC
TRBV7-3	NA	TRBJ2-3	TRBD2	CASSLTGGAGGRTDTQYF	TGTGCCAGCAGCTTAACCGGAGGAGCGGGGGGGCGAACAGATACGCAGTATTTT
TRBV25-1	once	TRBJ2-2	TRBD1	CASSGGRGQGMSGELFF	TGTGCCAGCAGTGGAGGCCGGGGACAGGGGATGTCCGGGGAGCTGTTTTTT
TRBV15	NA	TRBJ1-1	NA	CATSRESVDITKVATEAFF	TGTGCCACCAGCAGAGAGAGCGTCGACATAACCAAGGTGGCTACTGAAGCTTTCTTT
TRBV7-2	many	TRBJ1-5	NA	CASSRYSNQPQHF	TGTGCCAGCAGCAGGTATAGCAATCAGCCCCAGCATTTT
TRBV9	NA	TRBJ2-2	NA	CASSVAFGGRNTGELFF	TGTGCCAGCAGCGTAGCATTTGGGGGCCGGAACACCGGGGAGCTGTTTTTT
TRBV6-1	NA	TRBJ1-2	TRBD1	CASIGQGVAGYTF	TGTGCCAGCATCGGACAGGGAGTGGCTGGCTACACCTTC
TRBV7-8	many	TRBJ1-1	NA	CASSFEEMNTEAFF	TGTGCCAGCAGCTTCGAGGAGATGAACACTGAAGCTTTCTTT
TRBV3-1	NA	TRBJ2-6	NA	CASSQAGAGANVLTF	TGTGCCAGCAGCCAAGCGGGGGCTGGGGCCAACGTCCTGACTTTC
TRBV6-2/TRBV6-3	few	TRBJ2-5	TRBD2	CASSHKNSGGRPQYF	TGTGCCAGCAGTCATAAAAACAGCGGGGGACGTCCCCAGTACTTC
TRBV21-1	many	TRBJ2-1	NA	CASSKGGTCSYNEQFF	TGTGCCAGCAGCAAAGGAGGGACTTGCTCCTACAATGAGCAGTTCTTC
TRBV6-2/TRBV6-3	few	TRBJ1-5	TRBD1	CASKPDRGANQPQHF	TGTGCCAGCAAGCCCGACAGGGGAGCAAATCAGCCCCAGCATTTT
TRBV29-1	NA	TRBJ2-1	TRBD2	CSVEFPAGNEQFF	TGCAGCGTTGAATTTCCAGCGGGGAATGAGCAGTTCTTC
TRBV7-3	NA	TRBJ2-7	NA	CASSSSWRSEQYF	TGTGCCAGCAGCTCATCCTGGCGGAGCGAGCAGTACTTC
TRBV7-2	many	TRBJ2-3	TRBD2	CASSLTGSGAPDTQYF	TGTGCCAGCAGCTTAACTGGGAGCGGGGCCCCAGATACGCAGTATTTT
TRBV5-6	many	TRBJ2-3	NA	CASSPRSDTQYF	TGTGCCAGCAGCCCTCGTTCAGATACGCAGTATTTT
TRBV19	NA	TRBJ2-3	NA	CASRKGPSTFTDTQYF	TGTGCCAGTAGAAAGGGCCCTTCGACGTTCACAGATACGCAGTATTTT
TRBV28	few	TRBJ2-5	TRBD1	CASSTEDRRRTETQYF	TGTGCCAGCAGTACAGAGGACAGGCGGAGAACGGAGACCCAGTACTTC
TRBV29-1	many	TRBJ2-7	NA	CSVAGLDGSYEQYF	TGCAGCGTTGCCGGTTTGGACGGCTCCTACGAGCAGTACTTC
TRBV5-6	NA	TRBJ2-7	TRBD2	CASVAGGALRSYEQYF	TGTGCCAGTGTCGCCGGGGGGGCGTTACGCTCCTACGAGCAGTACTTC
TRBV20-1	many	TRBJ2-3	TRBD2	CSALKRGSTDTQYF	TGCAGTGCTCTTAAGCGGGGGAGCACAGATACGCAGTATTTT
TRBV20-1	few	TRBJ1-5	TRBD1	CSATVDRGYQPQHF	TGCAGTGCTACCGTGGACAGGGGGTATCAGCCCCAGCATTTT
TRBV6-5	NA	TRBJ2-2	NA	CASSLQGTRFAGELFF	TGTGCCAGCAGTTTACAGGGTACTAGGTTCGCCGGGGAGCTGTTTTTT
TRBV28	many	TRBJ1-5	NA	CASGLGSNQPQHF	TGTGCCAGCGGCCTGGGTAGCAATCAGCCCCAGCATTTT
TRBV12-3/TRBV12-4	few	TRBJ2-3	TRBD2	CASSFSTSGGADTHYF	TGTGCCAGCAGTTTCTCCACTAGCGGGGGTGCAGATACGCACTATTTT
TRBV20-1	NA	TRBJ2-6	NA	CSASQGTGANVLTF	TGCAGTGCTAGCCAGGGGACTGGGGCCAACGTCCTGACTTTC
TRBV21-1	many	TRBJ2-5	NA	CASSKGEAGQETQYF	TGTGCCAGCAGCAAAGGCGAGGCAGGCCAAGAGACCCAGTACTTC
TRBV7-9	many	TRBJ1-2	TRBD1	CASSFGVQGQGYGYTF	TGTGCCAGCAGCTTTGGGGTACAGGGGCAGGGCTATGGCTACACCTTC
TRBV7-9	few	TRBJ2-5	NA	CASSLRGSTMETQYF	TGTGCCAGCAGCTTACGGGGTTCGACGATGGAGACCCAGTACTTC
TRBV12-5	few	TRBJ2-1	TRBD1	CASGLPVPPRGRRDNEQFF	TGTGCTAGTGGTCTCCCCGTCCCCCCCAGGGGGCGCAGAGACAATGAGCAGTTCTTC
TRBV10-1	NA	TRBJ2-5	NA	CASSESPGRETQYF	TGCGCCAGCAGTGAGTCGCCAGGGAGGGAGACCCAGTACTTC
TRBV7-2	few	TRBJ2-7	TRBD1	CASSSTGTGAYEQYF	TGTGCCAGCAGCTCAACCGGGACAGGGGCCTACGAGCAGTACTTC
TRBV4-2	few	TRBJ2-1	NA	CASSQANDDEQFF	TGTGCCAGCAGCCAAGCTAACGACGATGAGCAGTTCTTC
TRBV20-1	few	TRBJ2-7	TRBD1	CSATSSSPGQGGYEQYF	TGCAGTGCTACTTCATCATCCCCTGGACAGGGAGGCTACGAGCAGTACTTC
TRBV28	NA	TRBJ2-3	TRBD1	CASSTWTGPDTQYF	TGTGCCAGCAGTACCTGGACAGGGCCAGATACGCAGTATTTT
TRBV7-8	many	TRBJ2-5	TRBD1	CASSLVGGRETQYF	TGTGCCAGCAGCTTAGTAGGGGGCCGAGAGACCCAGTACTTC
TRBV20-1	few	TRBJ1-1	NA	CSASPTGREAFF	TGCAGTGCTAGCCCCACCGGACGGGAAGCTTTCTTT
TRBV7-9	NA	TRBJ1-1	NA	CASSPLARWGTEAFF	TGTGCCAGCAGCCCCCTAGCCCGGTGGGGCACTGAAGCTTTCTTT
TRBV6-2/TRBV6-3	few	TRBJ2-1	NA	CASSYMDPGNEQFF	TGTGCCAGCAGTTACATGGATCCGGGGAATGAGCAGTTCTTC
TRBV5-1	NA	TRBJ2-1	TRBD1	CASSFSDRGLYNEQFF	TGCGCCAGCAGCTTTTCGGACAGGGGGCTCTACAATGAGCAGTTCTTC
TRBV10-3	NA	TRBJ2-5	TRBD2	CAIGGLAGGAMETQYF	TGTGCCATCGGAGGACTAGCGGGGGGGGCGATGGAGACCCAGTACTTC
TRBV12-3/TRBV12-4	many	TRBJ1-2	TRBD1	CASSADRGMGYGYTF	TGTGCCAGCAGTGCCGACAGGGGGATGGGCTATGGCTACACCTTC
TRBV28	many	TRBJ1-4	NA	CASSLQAYNEKLFF	TGTGCCAGCAGTCTACAGGCGTATAATGAAAAACTGTTTTTT
TRBV20-1	NA	TRBJ2-1	NA	CSAGGVNEQFF	TGCAGTGCGGGGGGTGTCAATGAGCAGTTCTTC
TRBV4-3	NA	TRBJ2-3	NA	CASSQEPGGGNTDTQYF	TGCGCCAGCAGCCAAGAACCAGGTGGAGGGAACACAGATACGCAGTATTTT
TRBV7-9	few	TRBJ2-7	NA	CASSLALHRDSYEQYF	TGTGCCAGCAGCTTAGCCCTTCACAGGGATTCCTACGAGCAGTACTTC
TRBV20-1	NA	TRBJ2-7	TRBD2	CSARRLAGDREQYF	TGCAGTGCCCGGCGACTAGCGGGTGATCGCGAGCAGTACTTC
TRBV29-1	few	TRBJ2-2	NA	CSAGPLRSTGELFF	TGCAGCGCTGGCCCCCTTCGGAGCACCGGGGAGCTGTTTTTT
TRBV4-2	many	TRBJ2-5	NA	CASSQDRSQWLGETQYF	TGTGCCAGCAGCCAAGATCGGAGTCAGTGGCTCGGAGAGACCCAGTACTTC
TRBV7-2	NA	TRBJ1-5	NA	CASSLDGRTNQPQHF	TGTGCCAGCAGCTTAGATGGACGTACAAATCAGCCCCAGCATTTT
TRBV20-1	few	TRBJ2-3	NA	CSARPGTWTDTQYF	TGCAGTGCTAGACCCGGCACCTGGACAGATACGCAGTATTTT